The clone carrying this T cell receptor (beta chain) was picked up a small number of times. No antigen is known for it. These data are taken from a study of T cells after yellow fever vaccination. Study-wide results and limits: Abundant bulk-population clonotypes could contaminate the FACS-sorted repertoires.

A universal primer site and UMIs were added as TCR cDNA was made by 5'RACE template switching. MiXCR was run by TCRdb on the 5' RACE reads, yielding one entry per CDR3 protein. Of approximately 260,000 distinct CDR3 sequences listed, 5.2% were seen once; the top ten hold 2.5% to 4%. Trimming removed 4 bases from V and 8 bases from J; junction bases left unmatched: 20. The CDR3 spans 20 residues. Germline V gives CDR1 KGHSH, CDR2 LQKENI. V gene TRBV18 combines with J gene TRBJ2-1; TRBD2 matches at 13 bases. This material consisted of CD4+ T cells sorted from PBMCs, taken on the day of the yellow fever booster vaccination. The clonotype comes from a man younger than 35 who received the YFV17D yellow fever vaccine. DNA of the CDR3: TGTGCCAGCTCACGACTACAGGGTTCCGTCGGACTAGCGGGGGTACATGAGCAGTTCTTC. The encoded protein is CASSRLQGSVGLAGVHEQFF.